These T cell receptor beta chains were read from a single sample in a study of cytomegalovirus exposure and HLA in healthy donors. This table comes from immunoSEQ multiplex PCR, and its TCRdb copy is limited to in-frame clones, with some not included. This table lists 70,000 or so clones. The sample was PBMCs. The receptors shown here come from a man aged 35 to 55 in good health and CMV-seronegative. The CDR3 runs from the conserved cysteine through the conserved F or W. Each record gives: V gene, J gene, D gene, CDR3 DNA, CDR3 protein. D genes are given only for firm matches.

TRBV29-1	TRBJ1-2	NA	TGCAGCGTTGAAATTCCGACAAACCTGGGTGGCTACACCTTC	CSVEIPTNLGGYTF
TRBV7-9	TRBJ1-4	NA	TGTGCCAGCAGCTCTCCGTGGTTAGCAACTAATGAAAAACTGTTTTTT	CASSSPWLATNEKLFF
TRBV6-5	TRBJ2-3	NA	TGTGCCAGCACCAGTTCAGGGGCCCCCGGGGATACGCAGTATTTT	CASTSSGAPGDTQYF
TRBV9	TRBJ2-1	NA	TGTGCCAGCAGCGTAGAGGTGGGGGGGCCTAGGTTCTTC	CASSVEVGGPRFF
TRBV4-3	TRBJ2-7	NA	TGCGCCAGCAGCCAAGGGGCCAAAGCCTACGAGCAGTACTTC	CASSQGAKAYEQYF
TRBV5-8	TRBJ1-2	TRBD1	TGTGCCAGCAGCTTGGTGGGACAGGGGGCGAATGGCTACACCTTC	CASSLVGQGANGYTF
TRBV5-1	TRBJ2-1	TRBD2	TGCGCCAGCAGCCCCGGGACTAGCGAAAACTACAATGAGCAGTTCTTC	CASSPGTSENYNEQFF
TRBV5-1	TRBJ1-3	NA	TGCGCCAGCAGCCTGGATGCACAGGGTATGGAAAACACCATATATTTT	CASSLDAQGMENTIYF
TRBV15	TRBJ2-1	NA	TGTGCCACCAGCAGAGGGACTCAGAGCTTATTGCAGTTCTTC	CATSRGTQSLLQFF
TRBV27	TRBJ1-5	NA	TGTGCCAGCAGGCCCCGGGGACCCCAGCATTTT	CASRPRGPQHF
TRBV5-1	TRBJ2-1	TRBD2	TGCGCCAGCAGCTTAGGACTAGCGGGAGCCTACAATGAGCAGTTCTTC	CASSLGLAGAYNEQFF
TRBV14	TRBJ1-2	NA	TGTGCCAGCAGCCAAGATTGGGGCCTGAACTATGGCTACACCTTC	CASSQDWGLNYGYTF
TRBV4-3	TRBJ2-7	NA	TGCGCCAGCAGCCATCGAAAGCGCAGTATAAATTCCTACGAGCAGTACTTC	CASSHRKRSINSYEQYF
TRBV5-6	TRBJ2-3	TRBD2	TGTGCCAGCAGCTCCCGGACTAGCAGACGCACAGATACGCAGTATTTT	CASSSRTSRRTDTQYF
TRBV2	TRBJ2-1	TRBD2	TGTGCCAGCCGGGCTCTAGCGGGGAGTTACAATGAGCAGTTCTTC	CASRALAGSYNEQFF
TRBV27	TRBJ2-3	TRBD2	TGTGCCAGCAGACCAACTAGCGGAAGCACAGATACGCAGTATTTT	CASRPTSGSTDTQYF
TRBV5-4	TRBJ2-1	TRBD2	TGTGCCAGCAGCCCCGGACTAGCGCCCGCTTTGGATGAGCAGTTCTTC	CASSPGLAPALDEQFF
TRBV19	TRBJ1-1	NA	TGTGCCAGTAATGTACGGGGGAACACTGAAGCTTTCTTT	CASNVRGNTEAFF
TRBV7-9	TRBJ1-2	TRBD1	TGTGCCAGCAGCTTATCCGACAGGGACCCTCGGGACTATGGCTACACCTTC	CASSLSDRDPRDYGYTF
TRBV6-6	TRBJ2-7	NA	TGTGCCAGCAGTTCCCTGGGGAGGCCCACCTACGAGCAGTACTTC	CASSSLGRPTYEQYF
TRBV5-6	TRBJ1-5	NA	TGTGCCAGCAGTTACAGGGATAGCAATCAGCCCCAGCATTTT	CASSYRDSNQPQHF
TRBV7-6	TRBJ1-1	NA	TGTGCCAGCAGACAAGGGGGTCAGGACACTGAAGCTTTCTTT	CASRQGGQDTEAFF
TRBV4-3	TRBJ2-1	TRBD2	TGCGCCAGCAGCCCTAACTCGGCTAGCGGGAGCTACAATGAGCAGTTCTTC	CASSPNSASGSYNEQFF
TRBV14	TRBJ2-7	TRBD2	TGTGCCAGCAGCCACTTTACTAGCGGGAGCCACGAGCAGTACTTC	CASSHFTSGSHEQYF
TRBV2	TRBJ1-2	NA	TGTGCCAGCAGTACGCAAAGGGAGGGTTTCGCCTTC	CASSTQREGFAF
TRBV10-3	TRBJ1-2	TRBD1	TGTGCCATCACCGGGACAGCGAATCATGGCTACACCTTC	CAITGTANHGYTF
TRBV7-9	TRBJ2-5	NA	TGTGCCAGCAGCTTAGTAGCTAGCCAAGAGACCCAGTACTTC	CASSLVASQETQYF
TRBV25-1	TRBJ1-1	TRBD1	TGTGCCAGCAGTGTACAGGGGCGGACTGAAGCTTTCTTT	CASSVQGRTEAFF
TRBV6-1	TRBJ2-6	NA	TGTGCCAGCAGTGTCAGGGTGACGGGGGCCAACGTCCTGACTTTC	CASSVRVTGANVLTF
TRBV9	TRBJ2-5	TRBD1	TGTGCCAGCACCCCACAGGGGTTCGGGGAGACCCAGTACTTC	CASTPQGFGETQYF
TRBV18	TRBJ2-7	NA	TGTGCCAGCTCACCATCCACGGACGAGCAGTACTTC	CASSPSTDEQYF
TRBV5-4	TRBJ2-7	TRBD2	TGTGCCAGCAGCTTGGATCCGGGACTAGCGGGCTACGAGCAGTACTTC	CASSLDPGLAGYEQYF
TRBV19	TRBJ2-3	TRBD1	TGTGCCAGTAGTAGGACAGGGAACACAGATACGCAGTATTTT	CASSRTGNTDTQYF
TRBV6-6	TRBJ1-4	NA	TGTGCCAGCACCTCGCGGGGTGAAAAACTGTTTTTT	CASTSRGEKLFF
TRBV7-8	TRBJ1-6	NA	TGTGCCAGCAGCTTAGGGAGGGGGGGGAAGTATTCACCCCTCCACTTT	CASSLGRGGKYSPLHF
TRBV7-6	TRBJ1-2	NA	TGTGCCAGCAGCCCGTCGGCGCGGTCGGGAATCTATGGCTACACCTTC	CASSPSARSGIYGYTF
TRBV6-1	TRBJ2-3	TRBD1	TGTGCCAGCAGTGTACGGGACAGGGTGGGAGATACGCAGTATTTT	CASSVRDRVGDTQYF
TRBV7-6	TRBJ1-2	NA	TGTGCCAGCAGCTTGCGGCCCAGAGTAGGGGCAGAGGATGGCTACACCTTC	CASSLRPRVGAEDGYTF
TRBV10-2	TRBJ1-5	NA	TGCGCCAGCTCCTTATATAGCAATCAGCCCCAGCATTTT	CASSLYSNQPQHF
TRBV5-1	TRBJ2-1	TRBD2	TGCGCCAGCAGCCTAGCGGGGGGGAATAACAATGAGCAGTTCTTC	CASSLAGGNNNEQFF
TRBV5-1	TRBJ2-5	TRBD2	TGCGCCAGCAGATCTTCGACTAGCGTTGATGAGACCCAGTACTTC	CASRSSTSVDETQYF
TRBV29-1	TRBJ2-1	NA	TGCAGCGTTGAGATAGCTTACGGTGAGCAGTTCTTC	CSVEIAYGEQFF
TRBV4-3	TRBJ1-2	TRBD1	TGCGCCAGCAGCCAAGATTTCGCCCCCAGGACAGGGGCAGACGAAGGCTACACCTTC	CASSQDFAPRTGADEGYTF
TRBV5-4	TRBJ2-3	TRBD2	TGTGCCAGCAGCACGAGACTAGCGGACCGCACAGATACGCAGTATTTT	CASSTRLADRTDTQYF
TRBV9	TRBJ1-4	NA	TGTGCCAGCAGCCCGGACAGTGCAACTAATGAAAAACTGTTTTTT	CASSPDSATNEKLFF
TRBV30	TRBJ2-1	NA	TGTGCCTGGAGTGTTGATTGGACTGATAGGGAGTTCTTC	CAWSVDWTDREFF
TRBV4-3	TRBJ2-3	TRBD1	TGCGCCAGCAGCCAAGATAGGGACAGCCTCCAGTGGACGCAGTATTTT	CASSQDRDSLQWTQYF